A selection of T cell receptor beta chains follows, all from one sample in a study of CD8 T cell repertoires and HIV-1 epitope variants. These receptors have no identified antigens. Generated by immunoSEQ multiplex PCR, the TCRdb table keeps only in-frame clones and is missing some. The sample lists about 5,200 clones; about 60% were seen once. Sequencing used cultured CD8+ T cells derived from PBMCs. The receptors here all came from a male donor with HIV. The CDR3 runs from the conserved cysteine through the conserved F or W. The D gene is left open where the match is weak. Not all rows give a size; the values are once, few, many and, for expanded clones, a class.

cdr3_nt cdr3_aa clone_size j_call d_call v_call
TGCGCCAGCAGCCAAGTCCCCTTCCGAGGGGGAGCCGGGGAGCTGTTTTTT CASSQVPFRGGAGELFF few TRBJ2-2 . TRBV4-3
TGTGCCAGCAGCTTAGTAAAAGAAATAGCAGCCTACAATGAGCAGTTCTTC CASSLVKEIAAYNEQFF once TRBJ2-1 . TRBV7-8
TGTGCCAGTAGTGATTACGGGGCTCTGAACACTGAAGCTTTCTTT CASSDYGALNTEAFF few TRBJ1-1 . TRBV19
TGTGCCAGTAGTACTAGCGGGAGGGCCTCTAGGGCAATCAACAATGAGCAGTTCTTC CASSTSGRASRAINNEQFF few TRBJ2-1 TRBD2 TRBV19
TGTGCCAGCAGCGTAGGTGGACTAGCGGGGGTGGGAGATACGCAGTATTTT CASSVGGLAGVGDTQYF few TRBJ2-3 TRBD2 TRBV9
TGTGCCAGCAGCATGCCCGGTCCCGGACAGATATCTGCAGATACGCAGTATTTT CASSMPGPGQISADTQYF . TRBJ2-3 . TRBV9
TGTGCCAGCAGCCTAAATACTTTGAACACTGAAGCTTTCTTT CASSLNTLNTEAFF medium-sized TRBJ1-1 . TRBV16
TGTGCCAGCAGCTTGTGGAGGGGGGAGTACAATGAGCAGTTCTTC CASSLWRGEYNEQFF . TRBJ2-1 . TRBV5-6
TGCGCCAGCAGACCGGACAGTAACTATGGCTACACCTTC CASRPDSNYGYTF few TRBJ1-2 . TRBV5-1
TGTGCCAGCAGCTTAGAGGGCGGGAGATCCTACAATGAGCAGTTCTTC CASSLEGGRSYNEQFF . TRBJ2-1 TRBD2 TRBV7-9
TGTGCCAGCTCACCACGGGACAGAACTACTGGAAACACCATATATTTT CASSPRDRTTGNTIYF . TRBJ1-3 TRBD1 TRBV18
TGTGCCAGCAGCTACGGCAGGGCGGGTCAGCCCCAGCATTTT CASSYGRAGQPQHF . TRBJ1-5 . TRBV28
TGTGCCTGGAGTGTAGTGAAGACTAATGAAAAACTGTTTTTT CAWSVVKTNEKLFF few TRBJ1-4 . TRBV30
TGTGCCAGCAGCGTAGCTACAGGGGTGGCTGACACCATATATTTT CASSVATGVADTIYF . TRBJ1-3 TRBD1 TRBV9
TGTGCCAGCAGCTTGGATTCTGTTTTTGTAGGAGCGCAGTATTTT CASSLDSVFVGAQYF . TRBJ2-3 . TRBV5-8
TGTGCCAGCAGCTCCAGACCGAATGAGCAGTTCTTC CASSSRPNEQFF few TRBJ2-1 . TRBV5-6
TGTGCCAGCAGCTCCCCCAACGGGGGGCCCCTCGGAAATGAGCAGTTCTTC CASSSPNGGPLGNEQFF . TRBJ2-1 . TRBV11-3
TGTGCCAGCAGTTTAGCGGGCTCCTCCTACGAGCAGTACTTC CASSLAGSSYEQYF . TRBJ2-7 . TRBV27
TGTGCCAGCAGCTACAGGGGAACCGGGGAGCTGTTTTTT CASSYRGTGELFF . TRBJ2-2 TRBD1 TRBV7-9
TGTGCCAGCAGCCCCGCGGACGCCAGGCCACTCTATGGCTACACCTTC CASSPADARPLYGYTF medium-sized TRBJ1-2 . TRBV9
TGCGCCAGCAGCCAAGAGCCGGGAGCGGGCGCCCTGAGCTCCTACGAGCAGTACTTC CASSQEPGAGALSSYEQYF . TRBJ2-7 . TRBV7-2
TGCGCCAGCAGCCAAGTGATTACCGCAGGGAAATGGAACTTC CASSQVITAGKWNF . TRBJ2-7 . TRBV4-3